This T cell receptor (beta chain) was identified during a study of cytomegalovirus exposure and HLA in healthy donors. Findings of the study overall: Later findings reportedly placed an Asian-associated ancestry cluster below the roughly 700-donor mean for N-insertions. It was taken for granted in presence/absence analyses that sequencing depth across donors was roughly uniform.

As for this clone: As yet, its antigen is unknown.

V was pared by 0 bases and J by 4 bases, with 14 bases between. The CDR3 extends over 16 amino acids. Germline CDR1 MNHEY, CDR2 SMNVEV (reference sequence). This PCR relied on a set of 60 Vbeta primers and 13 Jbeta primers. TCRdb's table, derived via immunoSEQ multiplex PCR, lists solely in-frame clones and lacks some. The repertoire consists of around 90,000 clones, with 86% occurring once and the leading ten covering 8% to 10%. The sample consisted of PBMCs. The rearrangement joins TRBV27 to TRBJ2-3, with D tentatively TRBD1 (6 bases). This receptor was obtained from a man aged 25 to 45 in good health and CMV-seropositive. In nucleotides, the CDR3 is TGTGCCAGCAGTTTATCGGGGCAGGGGCCCCCAGATACGCAGTATTTT. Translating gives CASSLSGQGPPDTQYF.